This T cell receptor (beta chain) was captured in a study of blood T cell repertoires in COVID-19. Study-wide context: The United States, Italy and Spain supplied acute and convalescent COVID-19 samples.

Trimming took off 0 bases at V and 0 bases at J, with 9 bases between the two ends. In germline, CDR1 is LNHNV, CDR2 YYDKDF (reference sequence). This CDR3 has 16 amino acids. TCRdb keeps only in-frame clones here, not all; method: immunoSEQ multiplex PCR. Of 200,000 to 250,000 clones listed, roughly 85% are singletons. The cohort comprised adults aged roughly 18 to 95 years residing in approximately 25 US areas. Participant-reported clinical history was the basis for cohort assignment. The chain carries TRBV15 and TRBJ1-3; D not resolved. The sequenced sample was PBMCs or T cells enriched from blood (not recorded which). The receptor comes from a woman aged 40 to 50 with acute COVID-19. The CDR3 bases are TGTGCCACCAGCAGAGATCTTTCCAGCTCTGGAAACACCATATATTTT. Encoded protein: CATSRDLSSSGNTIYF.